This T cell receptor (beta chain) derives from a study of blood T cells in healthy people across ages. This CDR3 is 14 amino acids long. Trimming stripped 4 bases from V and 5 bases from J, with 14 bases between. Looked up from germline, CDR1 is DFQATT and CDR2 is SNEGSKA (reference sequence). Worth noting for this clonotype: What it recognizes is unknown.

Study conclusions and caveats: Roughly linear age-related decline in beta diversity appeared, significant by age about 37. As naive T cell percentage varied, TCR beta diversity correlated strongly with it.

Together with a sample-barcoded 5' primer, a J-beta primer mix was included in a second PCR lasting about 7 to 12 cycles. All samples yielded 3 million or more CDR3-containing paired-end reads. TCRdb ran MiXCR on the 5' RACE reads and lists one entry per CDR3 protein. This sample has 1.5 million or so distinct CDR3 sequences; approximately 39% occur once, and the top ten carry just over 4%. The TCR originated in a woman under 30 in good health. The genes are TRBV20-1 and TRBJ1-4; D is unresolved. The source material was blood. The DNA for the CDR3 is TGCAGTGCTAAAGACCCCGGAGGGAATGAAAAACTGTTTTTT. Translation: CSAKDPGGNEKLFF.